This TCR beta chain was sequenced for a study of neurological immune-mediated disorders. Study results and limitations: The expanded clones of different subjects shared no CDR3 amino acid sequences (suggesting private repertoires in all groups). HTLV-1-associated myelopathy displayed the greatest TCR clonal expansion, and multiple sclerosis exhibited the smallest, lower than that of healthy controls.

Note on this clonotype: Its antigen is not known.

V was pared by 4 bases and J by 0 bases, with 10 bases between. The V gene's germline CDR1 is MNHEY and CDR2 SVGAGI. This CDR3 region has 14 residues. Synthesis of cDNA was accomplished via 5'RACE employing 10-nucleotide random UMIs. One entry per CDR3 protein, called by TCRdb with MiXCR from the 5' RACE reads. Of about 59,000 distinct CDR3 sequences in the sample, about 25% were seen once. Documented time point: technical triplicate 2. Material: PBMCs. The receptor comes from a man aged 55 to 70 with HTLV-1-associated myelopathy (HAM/TSP). The chain carries TRBV6-5 and TRBJ2-7; D not certain. Here the CDR3 reads CASSSEMSSYEQYF. The CDR3 DNA is TGTGCCAGCAGTTCCGAGATGAGCTCCTACGAGCAGTACTTC.